This note documents a single TCR beta chain sequence. Only in-frame clones appear in the TCRdb table, and some are missing; sequencing was by immunoSEQ multiplex PCR. Among approximately 100,000 clones listed, about nine tenths were seen once. This entry comes from a study of control samples from healthy donors and cancer patients. This TCR derives from a young woman in good health. Sequenced sample: blood.

The CDR3 DNA is TGTGCCAGCAGCTTAGTTGGGGGTACTAATGAAAAACTGTTTTTT. This translates into CASSLVGGTNEKLFF. The chain joins TRBV7-9 to TRBJ1-4; TRBD1 might be the D (5 bases). Trimming took 1 base from V and 2 from J, leaving 8 bases between them. There are 15 residues in the CDR3. From germline, CDR1 is SEHNR and CDR2 FQNEAQ (reference sequence).